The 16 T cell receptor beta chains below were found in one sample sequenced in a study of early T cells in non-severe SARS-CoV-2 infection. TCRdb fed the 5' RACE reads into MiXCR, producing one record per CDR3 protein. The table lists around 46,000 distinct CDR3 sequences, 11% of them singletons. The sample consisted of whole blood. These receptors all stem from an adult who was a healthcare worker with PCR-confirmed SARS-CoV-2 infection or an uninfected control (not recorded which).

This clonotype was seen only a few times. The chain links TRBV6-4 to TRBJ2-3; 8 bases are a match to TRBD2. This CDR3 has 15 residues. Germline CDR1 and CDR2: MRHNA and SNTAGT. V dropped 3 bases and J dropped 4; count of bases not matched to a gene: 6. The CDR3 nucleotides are TGTGCCAGCAGTGATCAAGGACTAGCCTCAGATACGCAGTATTTT. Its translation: CASSDQGLASDTQYF.

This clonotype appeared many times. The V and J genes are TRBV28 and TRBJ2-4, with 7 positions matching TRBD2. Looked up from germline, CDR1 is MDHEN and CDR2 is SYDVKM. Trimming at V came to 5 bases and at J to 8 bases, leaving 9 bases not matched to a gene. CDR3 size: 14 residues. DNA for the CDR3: TGTGCCAGCAGTACCCGCGGGGGAGGGGACATTCAGTACTTC. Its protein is CASSTRGGGDIQYF.

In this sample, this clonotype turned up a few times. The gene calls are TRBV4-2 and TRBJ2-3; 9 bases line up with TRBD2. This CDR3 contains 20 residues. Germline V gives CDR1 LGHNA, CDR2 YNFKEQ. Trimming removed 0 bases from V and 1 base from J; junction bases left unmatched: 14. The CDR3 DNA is TGTGCCAGCAGCCAAGATCCCGCGGGAGGGGTTCCTCGTGGCACAGATACGCAGTATTTT. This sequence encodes CASSQDPAGGVPRGTDTQYF.

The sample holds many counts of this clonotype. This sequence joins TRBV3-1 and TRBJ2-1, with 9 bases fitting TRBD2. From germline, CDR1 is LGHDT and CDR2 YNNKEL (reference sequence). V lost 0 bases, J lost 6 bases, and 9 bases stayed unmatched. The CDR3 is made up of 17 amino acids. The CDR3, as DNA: TGTGCCAGCAGCCAAGATACGGCGGGAGGGCCGTCCAATGAGCAGTTCTTC. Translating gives CASSQDTAGGPSNEQFF.

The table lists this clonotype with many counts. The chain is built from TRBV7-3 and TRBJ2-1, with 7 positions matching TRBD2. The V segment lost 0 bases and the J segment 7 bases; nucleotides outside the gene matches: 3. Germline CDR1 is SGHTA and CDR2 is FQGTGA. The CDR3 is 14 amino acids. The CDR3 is CASSLTGGVNEQFF. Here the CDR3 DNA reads TGTGCCAGCAGCTTAACGGGAGGGGTTAATGAGCAGTTCTTC.

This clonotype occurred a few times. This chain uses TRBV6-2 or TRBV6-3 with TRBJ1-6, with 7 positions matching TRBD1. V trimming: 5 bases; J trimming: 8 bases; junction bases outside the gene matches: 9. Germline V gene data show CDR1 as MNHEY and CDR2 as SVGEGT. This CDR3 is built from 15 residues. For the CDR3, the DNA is TGTGCCAGCAGTGACACCGGGACAGAATATTCACCCCTCCACTTT. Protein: CASSDTGTEYSPLHF.

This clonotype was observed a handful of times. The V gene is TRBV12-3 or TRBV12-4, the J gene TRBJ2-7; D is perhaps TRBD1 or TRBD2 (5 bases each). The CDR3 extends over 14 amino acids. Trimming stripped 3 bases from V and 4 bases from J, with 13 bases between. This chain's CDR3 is CASSFGRRTYEQYF. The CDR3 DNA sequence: TGTGCCAGCAGTTTTGGCAGGAGGACATACGAGCAGTACTTC.

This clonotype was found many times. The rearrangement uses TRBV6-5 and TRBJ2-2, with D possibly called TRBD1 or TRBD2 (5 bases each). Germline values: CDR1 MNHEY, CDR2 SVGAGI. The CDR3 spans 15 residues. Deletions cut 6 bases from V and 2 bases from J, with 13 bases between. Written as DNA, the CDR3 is TGTGCCAGCAGGCTAGGGACGGAAAACACCGGGGAGCTGTTTTTT. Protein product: CASRLGTENTGELFF.

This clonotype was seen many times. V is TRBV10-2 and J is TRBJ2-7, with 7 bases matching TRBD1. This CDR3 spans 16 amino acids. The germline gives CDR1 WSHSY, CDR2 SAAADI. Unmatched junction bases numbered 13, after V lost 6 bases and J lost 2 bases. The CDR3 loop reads CASSETGPQVPYEQYF. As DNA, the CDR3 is TGCGCCAGCAGCGAGACAGGGCCCCAAGTACCCTACGAGCAGTACTTC.

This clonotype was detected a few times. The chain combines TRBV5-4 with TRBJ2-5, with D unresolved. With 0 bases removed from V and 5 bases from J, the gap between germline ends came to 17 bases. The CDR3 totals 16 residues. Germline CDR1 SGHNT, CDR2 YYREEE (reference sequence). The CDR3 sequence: CASSLAGSADSETQYF. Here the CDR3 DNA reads TGTGCCAGCAGCTTGGCAGGTTCGGCAGATAGTGAGACCCAGTACTTC.

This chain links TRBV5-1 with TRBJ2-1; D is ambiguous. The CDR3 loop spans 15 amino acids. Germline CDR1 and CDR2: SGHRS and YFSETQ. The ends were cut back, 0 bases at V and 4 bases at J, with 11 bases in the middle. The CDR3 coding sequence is TGCGCCAGCAGCTTGGTTGGCGGAGCGTACAATGAGCAGTTCTTC. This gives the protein CASSLVGGAYNEQFF.

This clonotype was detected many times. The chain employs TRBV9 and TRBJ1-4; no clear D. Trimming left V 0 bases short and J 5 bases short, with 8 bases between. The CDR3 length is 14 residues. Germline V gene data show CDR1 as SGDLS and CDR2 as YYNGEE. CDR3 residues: CASSVELNNEKLFF. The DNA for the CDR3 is TGTGCCAGCAGCGTAGAACTGAACAATGAAAAACTGTTTTTT.

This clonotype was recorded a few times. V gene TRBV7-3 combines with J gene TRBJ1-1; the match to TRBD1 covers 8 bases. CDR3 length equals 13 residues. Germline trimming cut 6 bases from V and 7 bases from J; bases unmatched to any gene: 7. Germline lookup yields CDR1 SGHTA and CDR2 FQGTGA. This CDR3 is CASSLQGVGEAFF. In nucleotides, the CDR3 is TGTGCCAGCAGTCTACAGGGGGTCGGTGAAGCTTTCTTT.

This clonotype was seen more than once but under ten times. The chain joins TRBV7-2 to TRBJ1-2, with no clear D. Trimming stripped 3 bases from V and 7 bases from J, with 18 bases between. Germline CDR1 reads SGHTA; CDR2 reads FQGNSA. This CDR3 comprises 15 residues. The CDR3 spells CASSLEGFATFGYTF. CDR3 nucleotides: TGTGCCAGCAGCTTGGAGGGCTTCGCCACTTTTGGCTACACCTTC.

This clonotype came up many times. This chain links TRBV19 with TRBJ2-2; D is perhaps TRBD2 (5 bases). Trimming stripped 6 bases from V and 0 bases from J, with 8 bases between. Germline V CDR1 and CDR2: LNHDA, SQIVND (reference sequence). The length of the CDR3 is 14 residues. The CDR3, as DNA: TGTGCCAGTAGAGGTAGCGCGAACACCGGGGAGCTGTTTTTT. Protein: CASRGSANTGELFF.

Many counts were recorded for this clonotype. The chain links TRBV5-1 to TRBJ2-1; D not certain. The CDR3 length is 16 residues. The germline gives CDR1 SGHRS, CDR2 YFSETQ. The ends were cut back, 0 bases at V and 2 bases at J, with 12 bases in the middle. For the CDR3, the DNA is TGCGCCAGCAGCTTGGCCAGGTCAGCCACCTACAATGAGCAGTTCTTC. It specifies CASSLARSATYNEQFF.